The 15 T cell receptor beta chains below were found in one sample sequenced in a study of regulatory dendritic cells for organ transplantation. No antigen has been identified for these receptors. Sorted subsets were CFSE-labeled and cultured less than six days with allogeneic dendritic cells. Clones were read by immunoSEQ multiplex PCR, and TCRdb kept only the in-frame ones, dropping some. The sample has roughly 12,000 clones; about four fifths are singletons. The specimen was naive CD8+ T cells from blood cultured with regulatory dendritic cells. The subset: CD45RA+ naive T cells. The receptors were sampled from a human donor in good health.

The chain couples TRBV27 to TRBJ1-5, with D perhaps matching TRBD1 (5 bases). This CDR3 comprises 14 residues. The germline V and J ends were trimmed by 2 bases and 4 bases, with 9 bases remaining between them. The germline V gene has CDR1 MNHEY and CDR2 SMNVEV (reference sequence). CDR3 coding DNA: TGTGCCAGCAGTTTAGTGGGGGGGAATCAGCCCCAGCATTTT. This codes for CASSLVGGNQPQHF.

The chain couples TRBV19 to TRBJ2-2; 7 bases line up with TRBD1. The germline gives CDR1 LNHDA, CDR2 SQIVND (reference sequence). J lost 5 bases, V lost 0 bases, and 0 bases had no gene match. CDR3 length equals 14 residues. CDR3 in DNA: TGTGCCAGTAGTATAGAGACAGGGACCGGGGAGCTGTTTTTT. It encodes CASSIETGTGELFF.

The chain carries TRBV6-4 and TRBJ1-3, with D perhaps TRBD1 (5 bases). Germline lookup yields CDR1 MRHNA and CDR2 SNTAGT. V lost 9 bases, J lost 0 bases, and 12 bases lay in between. The CDR3 has 14 amino acids. CDR3 sequence (DNA): TGTGCCAGTATGACAGACCGCTCTGGAAACACCATATATTTT. Amino acid sequence: CASMTDRSGNTIYF.

CDR3 nucleotides: TGTGCCAGCACCCTAACAGGGGCAACTAATGAAAAACTGTTTTTT. Its protein product is CASTLTGATNEKLFF. The chain uses TRBV6-6 and TRBJ1-4; 7 positions agree with TRBD1. After removal of 7 bases from V and 0 bases from J, the junction contained 5 bases not matched to a gene. This CDR3 has 15 residues. Germline V gene data show CDR1 as MNHNY and CDR2 as SVGAGI (reference sequence).

The chain couples TRBV13 to TRBJ1-2; 9 nucleotides align to TRBD1. CDR1 and CDR2 (germline): PRHDT, FYEKMQ (reference sequence). The CDR3 totals 15 residues. J was trimmed by 4 bases and V by 5 bases; bases with no gene match: 8. The CDR3 loop is CASSTGQGPSYGYTF. DNA of the CDR3: TGTGCCAGCAGCACAGGACAGGGGCCCAGCTATGGCTACACCTTC. The variable domain in full, completed from reference TRBV13 and TRBJ1-2, reads AAGVIQSPRHLIKEKRETATLKCYPIPRHDTVYWYQQGPGQDPQFLISFYEKMQSDKGSIPDRFSAQQFSDYHSELNMSSLELGDSALYFCASSTGQGPSYGYTFGSGTRLTVV.

The V gene is TRBV2, the J gene TRBJ2-1; 12 nucleotides match TRBD1. This CDR3 comprises 14 residues. Trimming took 6 bases from V and 8 from J; bases not matched to a gene: 5. The germline V gene has CDR1 SNHLY and CDR2 FYNNEI. This CDR3 reads CASRTGTGGYEQFF. DNA for the CDR3: TGTGCCAGCAGAACCGGGACAGGGGGCTATGAGCAGTTCTTC.

The chain links TRBV5-1 to TRBJ2-7; D call uncertain. Germline assignment: CDR1 SGHRS and CDR2 YFSETQ. The CDR3 loop spans 13 amino acids. The V end was cut by 1 base, the J end by 2 bases, with 7 bases between. The DNA for the CDR3 is TGCGCCAGCAGCTTGAGTCAGACCTACGAGCAGTACTTC. Translated: CASSLSQTYEQYF.

The chain has TRBV2 and TRBJ2-1, with D perhaps matching TRBD1 (6 bases). Looked up from germline, CDR1 is SNHLY and CDR2 is FYNNEI. Trimming cost V 1 base and J 3 bases, with 10 bases left between them. The CDR3 consists of 15 residues. The CDR3 region is CASSEGQGFYNEQFF. In nucleotides, the CDR3 is TGTGCCAGCAGTGAAGGCCAGGGGTTCTACAATGAGCAGTTCTTC.

V gene TRBV4-3 combines with J gene TRBJ2-1, with TRBD2 matching over 7 bases. The ends lost 0 bases at V and 7 bases at J; junction bases unmatched: 6. The CDR3 has 15 residues. Germline-derived CDR1 and CDR2 are LGHNA and YSLEER. CDR3 amino acids: CASSQDKSGANEQFF. Here the CDR3 DNA reads TGCGCCAGCAGCCAAGATAAAAGCGGGGCTAATGAGCAGTTCTTC.

The CDR3 bases are TGTGCCAGCAGCTCCCCCGAGACAGGGGACACTGAAGCTTTCTTT. This encodes CASSSPETGDTEAFF. This chain joins TRBV11-2 and TRBJ1-1, with TRBD1 identical over 8 bases. Germline CDR1 SGHAT, CDR2 FQNNGV. Trimming removed 4 bases from V and 3 bases from J; junction bases left unmatched: 7. This CDR3 has 15 residues. Full variable domain (remainder filled in from reference TRBV11-2 and TRBJ1-1): EAGVAQSPRYKIIEKRQSVAFWCNPISGHATLYWYQQILGQGPKLLIQFQNNGVVDDSQLPKDRFSAERLKGVDSTLKIQPAKLEDSAVYLCASSSPETGDTEAFFGQGTRLTVV.

The chain is built from TRBV6-5 and TRBJ2-7; 10 nucleotides align to TRBD1. Per the germline V gene, CDR1 is MNHEY and CDR2 is SVGAGI. The trim removed 6 bases at V and 2 bases at J, leaving 7 bases unmatched. The CDR3 sequence is 15 residues long. The CDR3 DNA reads as TGTGCCAGCAGCCCGACAGGGGGCTTCCCCTACGAGCAGTACTTC. Residues: CASSPTGGFPYEQYF.

This chain uses TRBV7-9 with TRBJ1-1; a weak D match, TRBD1 (5 bases). Looked up from germline, CDR1 is SEHNR and CDR2 is FQNEAQ (reference sequence). The CDR3 is made up of 14 amino acids. Trimming shortened V by 1 base and J by 1 base, and 7 bases separated the two germline ends. CDR3 loop: CASSLVQGNTEAFF. DNA of the CDR3: TGTGCCAGCAGCTTAGTGCAGGGGAACACTGAAGCTTTCTTT. Combining the CDR3 with reference TRBV7-9 and TRBJ1-1 gives the whole variable domain DTGVSQNPRHKITKRGQNVTFRCDPISEHNRLYWYRQTLGQGPEFLTYFQNEAQLEKSRLLSDRFSAERPKGSFSTLEIQRTEQGDSAMYLCASSLVQGNTEAFFGQGTRLTVV.

The chain links TRBV19 to TRBJ1-1; 8 bases are a match to TRBD1. Unmatched junction bases numbered 9, after V lost 4 bases and J lost 2 bases. The CDR3 consists of 16 residues. The germline gives CDR1 LNHDA, CDR2 SQIVND (reference sequence). The CDR3 DNA is TGTGCCAGTAGTACCTTCTACGACAGGGGAAACACTGAAGCTTTCTTT. This gives the protein CASSTFYDRGNTEAFF.

J is TRBJ2-1 and V is TRBV5-5, with 10 bases identical to TRBD2. V lost 5 bases to trimming and J lost 8 bases; unmatched junction nucleotides: 13. The CDR3 length is 16 residues. Germline V gene sequence: CDR1 SGHKS, CDR2 YYEKEE (reference sequence). The DNA of the CDR3 is TGTGCCAGCAGATTACCAATTAGCGGGGGGAGTGATGAGCAGTTCTTC. It encodes CASRLPISGGSDEQFF.

V is TRBV6-1 and J is TRBJ2-5; 11 bases line up with TRBD2. CDR1 MNHNS and CDR2 SASEGT come from the germline V gene. Trimming cost V 1 base and J 2 bases; bases outside gene matches: 6. The CDR3 contains 17 residues. The CDR3: CASSEGGLAGYQETQYF. The CDR3 DNA reads TGTGCCAGCAGTGAAGGCGGACTAGCGGGTTATCAAGAGACCCAGTACTTC.